These 20 T cell receptor beta chains came from one sample sequenced in a study of Ad26.COV2.S vaccination and SARS-CoV-2 variants. Treatment: over 15 received Ad26.COV2.S at low or high dose, single or two shots; about 5 received placebo; per-sample allocation not given. Sample collection was performed on day 63 after the first vaccine or placebo injection. Some clones are missing from TCRdb's copy, which holds only in-frame ones; the method was immunoSEQ multiplex PCR. The sample holds some 390,000 clones, about 88% seen once. The sample consisted of peripheral blood, taken in a trial of Ad26.COV2.S vaccine versus placebo. The receptors were sampled from a person between 18 and 59 years old who received the Ad26.COV2.S COVID-19 vaccine or a placebo.

The V gene is TRBV4-1, the J gene TRBJ2-1, with 7 bases aligning to TRBD1. CDR1 and CDR2 from the germline V gene are MGHRA and YSYEKL. This CDR3 contains 16 residues. V was pared by 4 bases and J by 4 bases, with 10 bases of the junction left unmatched. Written as DNA, the CDR3 is TGCGCCAGCAGCCGGCCGGGACAGAGACTGTACAATGAGCAGTTCTTC. Translating gives CASSRPGQRLYNEQFF.

This clone was detected a few times. The chain uses TRBV27 and TRBJ2-2; D is perhaps TRBD1 or TRBD2 (5 bases each). CDR3 length equals 14 residues. The germline CDR1 and CDR2 sequences are MNHEY and SMNVEV (reference sequence). Trimming removed 0 bases at V and 6 bases at J, with 8 bases between. Here the CDR3 reads CASSLSRGSGELFF. The CDR3 DNA is TGTGCCAGCAGTTTATCGAGGGGATCCGGGGAGCTGTTTTTT.

About this clone: The junction does not match germline at one end; this may be a read error. The chain links TRBV13 to TRBJ2-1, with TRBD2 matching over 11 bases. Germline CDR1 and CDR2: PRHDT and FYEKMQ (reference sequence). The CDR3 extends over 15 amino acids. CDR3 nucleotides: TGTGCCAGCAGTTTAGCGGGAGGGTTAAGAAGTGAGCAGTTCTTC. Amino acid sequence: CASSLAGGLRSEQFF.

This rearrangement joins TRBV2 to TRBJ2-2, with 9 bases fitting TRBD1. Germline loops: CDR1 SNHLY, CDR2 FYNNEI. The ends lost 5 bases at V and 0 bases at J; junction bases unmatched: 10. CDR3 length: 18 residues. CDR3 DNA: TGTGCCAGCAGTCCCGGGACAGGGATACCCACGAACACCGGGGAGCTGTTTTTT. It codes for CASSPGTGIPTNTGELFF.

V is TRBV28 and J is TRBJ2-3, with unresolved D. The V end lost 6 bases, the J end lost 4 bases, and 8 bases lay between the germline ends. The CDR3 runs 12 residues. Germline CDR1 reads MDHEN; CDR2 reads SYDVKM. CDR3 sequence: CASSQDADTQYF. The DNA for the CDR3 is TGTGCCAGCAGCCAGGATGCAGATACGCAGTATTTT.

The chain recombines TRBV7-2 with TRBJ1-4, with unresolved D. CDR3 size: 14 residues. Looked up from germline, CDR1 is SGHTA and CDR2 is FQGNSA. The ends were cut back, 1 base at V and 7 bases at J, with 10 bases in the middle. The DNA for the CDR3 is TGTGCCAGCAGCTTAGGCAGCCCTGGTGAAAAACTGTTTTTT. Translated, it gives CASSLGSPGEKLFF.

This chain uses TRBV4-3 with TRBJ2-2, with a weak D call TRBD1 (6 bases). Germline loops: CDR1 LGHNA, CDR2 YSLEER. The ends were cut back, 3 bases at V and 4 bases at J, with 15 bases in the middle. The CDR3 contains 16 residues. The CDR3: CASSHSTGTSTGELFF. CDR3 DNA: TGCGCCAGCAGCCACTCTACAGGGACGAGCACCGGGGAGCTGTTTTTT.

This chain uses TRBV6-5 with TRBJ2-4; either TRBD1 or TRBD2 may fit D (5 bases each). Trimming took 8 bases from V and 12 from J, leaving 14 bases between them. The CDR3 contains 11 residues. Germline V CDR1 and CDR2: MNHEY, SVGAGI. The CDR3 coding sequence is TGTGCCAGCGGGCTTTCGGGGCATCAGTACTTC. Its protein is CASGLSGHQYF.

The CDR3 nucleotides are TGTGCCAGCAGTTCCGACAGGGGGCGGGGCGGCTACACCTTC. Amino acid sequence: CASSSDRGRGGYTF. The chain carries TRBV6-6 and TRBJ1-2, with 10 bases lining up with TRBD1. CDR3 length: 14 amino acids. Germline V CDR1 and CDR2: MNHNY, SVGAGI (reference sequence). The V gene end was trimmed by 4 bases and the J gene end by 8 bases; junction bases not matched to a gene: 7.

With regard to this clone: Within the sample, other DNA sequences also encode this same CDR3. This chain links TRBV5-1 with TRBJ2-5, with 9 positions matching TRBD2. This CDR3 has 14 amino acids. The J segment lost 1 base and the V segment lost 4 bases, leaving 2 bases of the junction unmatched. Germline V lookup: CDR1 SGHRS, CDR2 YFSETQ. CDR3 amino acids: CASSLAGSQETQYF. The CDR3 coding sequence is TGCGCCAGCAGCCTAGCGGGATCCCAAGAGACCCAGTACTTC.

This clone was found once. The chain recombines TRBV28 with TRBJ2-1; 8 bases align to TRBD2. The V segment lost 6 bases and the J segment 3 bases; nucleotides outside the gene matches: 7. CDR1 and CDR2 from the germline V gene are MDHEN and SYDVKM. CDR3 size: 15 residues. CDR3 nucleotides: TGTGCCAGCAGCCTTAGCGGGAAGCTCTACAATGAGCAGTTCTTC. This encodes CASSLSGKLYNEQFF.

The chain links TRBV7-2 to TRBJ1-6, with TRBD1 matching 12 bases. J was trimmed by 9 bases and V by 2 bases; bases with no gene match: 2. The CDR3 length is 15 residues. Germline CDR1 and CDR2: SGHTA and FQGNSA. CDR3 nucleotide sequence: TGTGCCAGCAGCTTACCGGGACAGGGGGCTTCACCCCTCCACTTT. Translation: CASSLPGQGASPLHF.

V is TRBV19 and J is TRBJ1-5; D is perhaps TRBD1 (5 bases). CDR3 length: 15 residues. Germline V gene lookup returns CDR1 LNHDA and CDR2 SQIVND (reference sequence). The germline V and J ends were trimmed by 3 bases and 3 bases, with 12 bases remaining between them. The CDR3: CASSMEGRDNQPQHF. In DNA form, the CDR3 reads TGTGCCAGTAGTATGGAGGGGCGAGACAATCAGCCCCAGCATTTT. Full variable domain (outside the CDR3, taken from reference TRBV19 and TRBJ1-5): DGGITQSPKYLFRKEGQNVTLSCEQNLNHDAMYWYRQDPGQGLRLIYYSQIVNDFQKGDIAEGYSVSREKKESFPLTVTSAQKNPTAFYLCASSMEGRDNQPQHFGDGTRLSIL.

The chain has TRBV5-4 and TRBJ2-4; D gene unclear. The germline V gene encodes CDR1 SGHNT and CDR2 YYREEE (reference sequence). This CDR3 is 14 amino acids long. The V end was cut by 4 bases, the J end by 0 bases, with 8 bases between. The CDR3 nucleotides are TGTGCCAGCAGCCTAGACTTAGCCAAAAACATTCAGTACTTC. Its translation: CASSLDLAKNIQYF.

The rearrangement joins TRBV5-4 to TRBJ1-1; 7 bases align to TRBD1. V shed 4 bases, J shed 1 base, and the junction held 7 bases outside the gene matches. Germline V gives CDR1 SGHNT, CDR2 YYREEE (reference sequence). This CDR3 spans 15 amino acids. The CDR3 spells CASSPQTGRNTEAFF. The DNA for the CDR3 is TGTGCCAGCAGCCCGCAGACAGGGCGGAACACTGAAGCTTTCTTT. The variable domain in full, with the rest retrieved from reference TRBV5-4 and TRBJ1-1, is ETGVTQSPTHLIKTRGQQVTLRCSSQSGHNTVSWYQQALGQGPQFIFQYYREEENGRGNFPPRFSGLQFPNYSSELNVNALELDDSALYLCASSPQTGRNTEAFFGQGTRLTVV.

V is TRBV27 and J is TRBJ2-5; D uncertain. CDR1 is MNHEY, CDR2 SMNVEV, per germline (reference sequence). V was clipped by 2 bases and J by 2 bases, with 9 bases between them. There are 14 residues in the CDR3. For the CDR3, the DNA is TGTGCCAGCAGTTTAGGGGTCAAACAAGAGACCCAGTACTTC. Amino acids: CASSLGVKQETQYF.

This CDR3 reads CASTGTEGNTIYF. The CDR3, as DNA: TGTGCCTCCACCGGGACAGAGGGAAACACCATATATTTT. This chain links TRBV9 with TRBJ1-3; 7 nucleotides agree with TRBD1. Germline CDR1 SGDLS, CDR2 YYNGEE. The CDR3 is 13 residues long. The V segment lost 10 bases and the J segment 4 bases; nucleotides outside the gene matches: 8.

The chain has TRBV19 and TRBJ2-1, with a weak D call TRBD2 (6 bases). V was clipped by 9 bases and J by 7 bases, with 10 bases between them. The CDR3 covers 11 residues. Germline V gives CDR1 LNHDA, CDR2 SQIVND (reference sequence). The CDR3 DNA reads TGTGCCAGGACTAGACGAAATGAGCAGTTCTTC. Its protein is CARTRRNEQFF.

The chain uses TRBV10-1 and TRBJ2-7; D uncertain. Germline values: CDR1 WNHNN, CDR2 SYGVQD (reference sequence). V was clipped by 7 bases and J by 5 bases, with 21 bases between them. The CDR3 is 15 amino acids. The CDR3 DNA is TGCGCCAGCAACCCCAGGCCGGATCCCTTTCACGAGCAGTACTTC. It codes for CASNPRPDPFHEQYF.

This chain uses TRBV5-1 with TRBJ2-6, with TRBD1 matching 10 bases. After removal of 2 bases from V and 0 bases from J, the junction contained 5 bases not matched to a gene. The CDR3 sequence is 18 residues long. CDR1 SGHRS and CDR2 YFSETQ come from the germline V gene. In DNA, the CDR3 is TGCGCCAGCAGCTTAGTAGGGACAGGGGTCTCTGGGGCCAACGTCCTGACTTTC. It codes for CASSLVGTGVSGANVLTF.